Detailed here is one T cell receptor beta chain. The data belong to a study of shared clonotypes between healthy human individuals. Study at large: There were three CD4 naive, three CD4 memory, two CD8 naive and one CD8 memory plates per donor.

Genomic DNA (from each subset) was split evenly across several immunoSEQ plates. This table comes from immunoSEQ multiplex PCR, and its TCRdb copy is limited to in-frame clones, with some not included. Of hundreds of thousands of clones in the sample, 73% were seen once. The CDR3 is 15 amino acids. Trimming left V 2 bases short and J 4 bases short, with 12 bases between. The germline CDR1 and CDR2 sequences are MNHEY and SVGAGI. The V and J genes are TRBV6-5 and TRBJ1-3, with D perhaps TRBD1 (5 bases). This receptor was taken from a woman younger than 45 in good health. The material sequenced was memory CD4+ T cells sorted from blood. Subset specified: CD45RA-negative fraction. The CDR3 sequence: CASSYDSSRGNTIYF. The CDR3 bases are TGTGCCAGCAGTTACGACAGCTCGCGAGGAAACACCATATATTTT.